Each of the 23 T cell receptor beta chains below was sequenced from the same sample in a study of T cell responses to AZD1222 COVID-19 vaccine. Profiling relied on immunoSEQ multiplex PCR, and the TCRdb table lists in-frame clones only, not all of them. The sample lists about 140,000 clones, 88% occurring once. This material consisted of peripheral blood, taken on day 0 of AZD1222 vaccination. Every receptor here comes from an adult in good health.

The chain employs TRBV30 and TRBJ1-5; D call uncertain. The germline V and J ends were trimmed by 7 bases and 4 bases, with 14 bases remaining between them. The germline CDR1 and CDR2 sequences are GTSNPN and SVGIG (reference sequence). This CDR3 comprises 13 residues. The chain's CDR3 is CALSLDKNQPQHF. The CDR3 bases are TGTGCCTTAAGCCTTGACAAGAATCAGCCCCAGCATTTT.

The CDR3 nucleotides read TGCAGCGTTGAAGGACAGGGGATGTATGATGGCTACACCTTC. It yields the protein CSVEGQGMYDGYTF. The genes are TRBV29-1 and TRBJ1-2, with 8 bases that match TRBD1. V lost 1 base and J lost 6; bases outside the gene matches: 7. This CDR3 is 14 amino acids long. Looked up from germline, CDR1 is SQVTM and CDR2 is ANQGSEA.

The CDR3 DNA reads as TGTGCCAGCAGTGAATACACGAACACTGAAGCTTTCTTT. Protein product: CASSEYTNTEAFF. This chain joins TRBV25-1 and TRBJ1-1; D uncertain. CDR3 length: 13 amino acids. In germline, CDR1 is MGHDK, CDR2 SYGVNS. With 0 bases removed from V and 1 base from J, the gap between germline ends came to 3 bases.

The CDR3 nucleotides read TGCGCCAGCAGCCCCGGGAGGGGTTTTGGTTTCTTT. Amino acids: CASSPGRGFGFF. The chain is built from TRBV5-1 and TRBJ1-1; D is perhaps TRBD1 (5 bases). The CDR3 runs 12 residues. The V end lost 4 bases, the J end lost 13 bases, and 17 bases lay between the germline ends. The germline V gene has CDR1 SGHRS and CDR2 YFSETQ.

The V and J genes are TRBV7-8 and TRBJ2-1; 7 bases line up with TRBD1. The CDR3 totals 11 residues. CDR1 and CDR2 from the germline V gene are SGHVS and FQNEAQ. J gave up 12 bases and V 5 bases, and 4 bases lay outside the gene matches. CDR3 in amino acids: CASSPGGVQFF. CDR3 DNA: TGTGCCAGCAGCCCAGGGGGAGTGCAGTTCTTC. Using reference TRBV7-8 and TRBJ2-1 for the parts outside the CDR3, the full variable domain is GAGVSQSPRYKVAKRGQDVALRCDPISGHVSLFWYQQALGQGPEFLTYFQNEAQLDKSGLPSDRFFAERPEGSVSTLKIQRTQQEDSAVYLCASSPGGVQFFGPGTRLTVL.

The chain carries TRBV9 and TRBJ2-1, with D perhaps TRBD1 or TRBD2 (5 bases each). V lost 4 bases and J 0 bases, leaving 20 bases between the germline ends. The CDR3 loop spans 18 amino acids. The germline V gene encodes CDR1 SGDLS and CDR2 YYNGEE. The CDR3 DNA sequence: TGTGCCAGCAGCCCTCCCATAACCCGGGACCTCTCCTACAATGAGCAGTTCTTC. It encodes CASSPPITRDLSYNEQFF.

V gene TRBV4-2 combines with J gene TRBJ2-6; D might be TRBD2 (6 bases). The CDR3 is 17 amino acids. Trimming removed 3 bases from V and 1 base from J, with 13 bases in between. Germline CDR1 and CDR2: LGHNA and YNFKEQ. Here the CDR3 reads CASSQPWGESGANVLTF. CDR3 nucleotide sequence: TGTGCCAGCAGCCAGCCGTGGGGGGAATCTGGGGCCAACGTCCTGACTTTC.

The chain couples TRBV18 to TRBJ2-5; D remains ambiguous. V lost 6 bases, J lost 1 base, and 9 bases lay in between. CDR1 is KGHSH, CDR2 LQKENI, per germline. This CDR3 is built from 13 residues. The CDR3 DNA follows: TGTGCCAGCTCTGAACAAACCCAAGAGACCCAGTACTTC. Protein sequence: CASSEQTQETQYF.

The chain combines TRBV28 with TRBJ2-5, with D uncertain. Germline loops: CDR1 MDHEN, CDR2 SYDVKM. The CDR3 length is 10 residues. V lost 10 bases to trimming and J lost 2 bases, with 5 bases between them. The CDR3 nucleotides read TGTGCCACCTATCAAGAGACCCAGTACTTC. The encoded protein is CATYQETQYF. Filled out from reference TRBV28 and TRBJ2-5, the complete variable domain reads DVKVTQSSRYLVKRTGEKVFLECVQDMDHENMFWYRQDPGLGLRLIYFSYDVKMKEKGDIPEGYSVSREKKERFSLILESASTNQTSMYLCATYQETQYFGPGTRLLVL.

The chain carries TRBV27 and TRBJ2-7, with D possibly TRBD1 on 5 matching bases. Deletions cut 2 bases from V and 6 bases from J, with 11 bases between. The CDR3 contains 13 residues. From germline, CDR1 is MNHEY and CDR2 SMNVEV (reference sequence). CDR3 nucleotides: TGTGCCAGCAGTTTAGCCCAGGGTCGCGAGCAGTACTTC. Its translation: CASSLAQGREQYF.

J is TRBJ2-1 and V is TRBV2, with 13 bases fitting TRBD2. This CDR3 spans 13 amino acids. Per the germline V gene, CDR1 is SNHLY and CDR2 is FYNNEI. The V segment lost 10 bases and the J segment 4 bases; nucleotides outside the gene matches: 1. The CDR3 bases are TGTGCCACGGGACTAGCGGGATACAATGAGCAGTTCTTC. It is translated as CATGLAGYNEQFF.

This clone occurred once. The chain is built from TRBV11-2 and TRBJ1-2; TRBD1 matches at 12 bases. CDR3 length: 15 residues. The germline CDR1 and CDR2 sequences are SGHAT and FQNNGV. The V segment lost 4 bases and the J segment 8 bases; nucleotides outside the gene matches: 8. CDR3 sequence (DNA): TGTGCCAGCAGCTACCCCGGGACAGGGGGCGGGGGCTACACCTTC. It yields the protein CASSYPGTGGGGYTF. The whole variable domain, remainder taken from reference TRBV11-2 and TRBJ1-2, is EAGVAQSPRYKIIEKRQSVAFWCNPISGHATLYWYQQILGQGPKLLIQFQNNGVVDDSQLPKDRFSAERLKGVDSTLKIQPAKLEDSAVYLCASSYPGTGGGGYTFGSGTRLTVV.

In its sample, this clone was seen a few times. This rearrangement joins TRBV29-1 to TRBJ2-2; maybe TRBD1 (6 bases). This CDR3 is 14 amino acids long. Germline values: CDR1 SQVTM, CDR2 ANQGSEA. Trimming took 7 bases from V and 2 from J, leaving 14 bases between them. The CDR3 reads CSAAGAGNTGELFF. CDR3 bases: TGCAGCGCCGCAGGGGCGGGCAACACCGGGGAGCTGTTTTTT.

J is TRBJ2-7 and V is TRBV6-5; D is perhaps TRBD2 (6 bases). The CDR3 extends over 14 amino acids. The germline V gene has CDR1 MNHEY and CDR2 SVGAGI. V was pared by 5 bases and J by 2 bases, with 13 bases between. The CDR3 coding sequence is TGTGCCAGCAGTATGGGACTGGGGACCTACGAGCAGTACTTC. This translates into CASSMGLGTYEQYF.

The V gene is TRBV3-1 (or the pseudogene TRBV3-2), the J gene TRBJ1-1; 9 bases agree with TRBD1. Germline CDR1 LGHDT, CDR2 YNNKEL (reference sequence). CDR3 length: 15 amino acids. V lost 3 bases to trimming and J lost 7 bases; unmatched junction nucleotides: 9. Written as DNA, the CDR3 is TGTGCCAGCAGCCATTGGGGACAGGGAGGTGGTGAAGCTTTCTTT. Protein product: CASSHWGQGGGEAFF.

This chain connects TRBV24-1 to TRBJ1-1, with D unclear. There are 17 residues in the CDR3. CDR1 is KGHDR and CDR2 is SFDVKD in the germline V gene. Between the trimmed V and J ends, which lost 0 bases and 3 bases, there was a span of 16 bases. The CDR3, as DNA: TGTGCCACCAGTGATTTGATGCCAGGTTGCGGTTACACTGAAGCTTTCTTT. It specifies CATSDLMPGCGYTEAFF.

V usage is TRBV24-1 and J usage is TRBJ2-3, with 12 bases fitting TRBD2. CDR1 is KGHDR, CDR2 SFDVKD, per germline. The trim removed 4 bases at V and 5 bases at J, leaving 9 bases unmatched. CDR3 length: 17 amino acids. CDR3 sequence (DNA): TGTGCCACCAGTGACCAACAAGGACTAGCGGGGCGAGATACGCAGTATTTT. Translated: CATSDQQGLAGRDTQYF.

The chain links TRBV19 to TRBJ1-1; D is undetermined. V was shortened by 10 bases and J by 6 bases, with 12 bases between the two germline ends. Germline V gene sequence: CDR1 LNHDA, CDR2 SQIVND (reference sequence). There are 11 residues in the CDR3. CDR3 sequence: CATQMGSEAFF. The CDR3 region has the DNA TGTGCCACACAAATGGGGTCTGAAGCTTTCTTT.

The chain combines TRBV29-1 with TRBJ1-3; a possible D gene is TRBD1 (5 bases). Germline CDR1 SQVTM, CDR2 ANQGSEA. CDR3 length: 14 amino acids. The CDR3 loop reads CILPRRGAGNTIYF. As DNA, the CDR3 is TGCATCCTACCTCGTAGAGGGGCTGGAAACACCATATATTTT.

The rearrangement joins TRBV5-1 to TRBJ2-1; 14 bases align to TRBD2. The CDR3 covers 17 residues. CDR1 SGHRS and CDR2 YFSETQ come from the germline V gene. J was trimmed by 4 bases and V by 4 bases; bases with no gene match: 7. CDR3 bases: TGCGCCAGCAGCCCAGGACTAGCGGGAGGTAGTTACAATGAGCAGTTCTTC. This sequence encodes CASSPGLAGGSYNEQFF.

This chain joins TRBV5-5 and TRBJ2-7; no clear D. With 4 bases removed from V and 6 bases from J, the gap between germline ends came to 17 bases. The CDR3 consists of 14 residues. Germline V CDR1 and CDR2: SGHKS, YYEKEE (reference sequence). The CDR3 DNA reads TGTGCCAGCAGCCTAACAGTGGCCCCTCCCGAGCAGTACTTC. It translates to CASSLTVAPPEQYF. The variable domain in full, with the rest retrieved from reference TRBV5-5 and TRBJ2-7, is DAGVTQSPTHLIKTRGQQVTLRCSPISGHKSVSWYQQVLGQGPQFIFQYYEKEERGRGNFPDRFSARQFPNYSSELNVNALLLGDSALYLCASSLTVAPPEQYFGPGTRLTVT.

This clone was detected once. V is TRBV6-1 and J is TRBJ2-5, with D perhaps matching TRBD2 (6 bases). CDR3 length: 16 residues. V gave up 1 base and J gave up 5 bases, with 17 bases separating them. Germline V gene lookup returns CDR1 MNHNS and CDR2 SASEGT. The CDR3 loop is CASSEVLGGSGETQYF. Here the CDR3 DNA reads TGTGCCAGCAGTGAAGTCCTAGGAGGGAGTGGGGAGACCCAGTACTTC.

This chain connects TRBV28 to TRBJ1-1, with 11 bases aligning to TRBD1. Germline assignment: CDR1 MDHEN and CDR2 SYDVKM. V lost 5 bases, J lost 8 bases, and 10 bases stayed unmatched. CDR3 length equals 15 residues. CDR3 region: CASSPSGTGGREAFF. The CDR3 DNA reads as TGTGCCAGCAGTCCCTCCGGGACAGGGGGAAGGGAAGCTTTCTTT.